One and the same sample provided the 20 T cell receptor beta chains below, sequenced in a study of blood T cells in healthy people across ages (dated by TCRdb to the mid-2010s). Libraries were prepared through 5' RACE. The sequencing machine was an Illumina HiSeq 2500. A second PCR of roughly 7 to 12 cycles was run with a J-beta primer mix and a sample-barcoded 5' primer. The raw public data were reprocessed by TCRdb itself: fastp quality trimming at Q25, MiXCR clonotype calling, in-frame beta chains only. CDR3 protein sequences are deduplicated, and each keeps its most common genes and DNA. This sample has over 1,500,000 distinct CDR3 sequences in its table, and roughly 49% of those were observed once. The biggest ten clones account for 2.1% of the sample. The sequencing input was blood. The receptors derive from a woman in her thirties or forties in good health.

V is TRBV29-1 and J is TRBJ1-2; D gene unclear. Germline-derived CDR1 and CDR2 are SQVTM and ANQGSEA. The germline V and J ends were trimmed by 5 bases and 1 base, with 5 bases remaining between them. The CDR3 sequence is 11 residues long. In DNA, the CDR3 is TGCAGCGTTCTTATTAACTATGGCTACACCTTC. Protein product: CSVLINYGYTF.

The rearrangement uses TRBV7-2 and TRBJ2-5; TRBD1 matches at 10 bases. Trimming took 5 bases from V and 5 from J; bases not matched to a gene: 8. Germline CDR1 is SGHTA and CDR2 is FQGNSA. The CDR3 is 15 residues long. The CDR3 here is CASSADRGLGETQYF. CDR3 DNA: TGTGCCAGCAGCGCCGACAGGGGGCTGGGGGAGACCCAGTACTTC. Using reference TRBV7-2 and TRBJ2-5 for the parts outside the CDR3, the full variable domain is GAGVSQSPSNKVTEKGKDVELRCDPISGHTALYWYRQSLGQGLEFLIYFQGNSAPDKSGLPSDRFSAERTGGSVSTLTIQRTQQEDSAVYLCASSADRGLGETQYFGPGTRLLVL.

This chain links TRBV21-1 with TRBJ1-5. TRBV21-1 is a pseudogene locus. The CDR3 loop spans 17 amino acids. The CDR3 DNA is TGTGCCAGCAGCAAAGGGACTTACAGGAGGATCGGGCAGCCCCAGCATTTT. This translates into CASSKGTYRRIGQPQHF.

The chain links TRBV9 to TRBJ1-1; D unresolved. This CDR3 region has 12 residues. Germline CDR1 and CDR2: SGDLS and YYNGEE. Deletions cut 4 bases from V and 5 bases from J, with 9 bases between. CDR3 nucleotide sequence: TGTGCCAGCAGCCCTTTGACTACTGAAGCTTTCTTT. It is translated as CASSPLTTEAFF. The full variable domain, completed using reference TRBV9 and TRBJ1-1, is DSGVTQTPKHLITATGQRVTLRCSPRSGDLSVYWYQQSLDQGLQFLIQYYNGEERAKGNILERFSAQQFPDLHSELNLSSLELGDSALYFCASSPLTTEAFFGQGTRLTVV.

The sample holds many counts of this clonotype. Sequence at one end of the junction differs from germline and may be a read error. The chain links TRBV4-1 to TRBJ1-1; D is perhaps TRBD1 (6 bases). Per the germline V gene, CDR1 is MGHRA and CDR2 is YSYEKL. CDR3 length: 11 residues. CDR3 in amino acids: CASSQGPEAFF. The CDR3 DNA reads TGTGCCAGCAGCCAGGGGCCTGAAGCTTTCTTT.

Only a few counts were recorded for this clonotype. The gene calls are TRBV7-2 and TRBJ2-1, with 11 bases that match TRBD2. The DNA end is a closer match to TRBJ2-7, so the J assignment may be wrong. This CDR3 is built from 15 residues. Germline values: CDR1 SGHTA, CDR2 FQGNSA. The CDR3 loop reads CASSLSGGAFNEQYF. In nucleotides, the CDR3 is TGTGCCAGCAGCCTTAGCGGGGGGGCCTTCAATGAGCAGTACTTC.

This clonotype has just a few counts. This chain joins TRBV20-1 and TRBJ2-3, with 7 bases identical to TRBD1. The length of the CDR3 is 15 residues. Trimming cost V 0 bases and J 2 bases; bases outside gene matches: 5. Germline V lookup: CDR1 DFQATT, CDR2 SNEGSKA (reference sequence). For the CDR3, the DNA is TGCAGTGCTAGAGACAGACAGGGACACACAGATACGCAGTATTTT. Translated, it gives CSARDRQGHTDTQYF.

The rearrangement joins TRBV12-3 or TRBV12-4 to TRBJ2-1; D is undetermined. The CDR3 has 15 amino acids. V lost 6 bases, J lost 0 bases, and 12 bases lay in between. The CDR3 here is CASRDDRSSYNEQFF. Written as DNA, the CDR3 is TGTGCCAGCAGAGACGATAGGAGCTCCTACAATGAGCAGTTCTTC.

In the case of this clonotype: Germline and junction disagree at one end, which may indicate a read error. J is TRBJ2-7 and V is TRBV7-7; perhaps TRBD1 as D (6 bases). The DNA end is a closer match to TRBJ2-5, so the J assignment may be wrong. CDR1 is SSHAT, CDR2 FNYEAQ, per germline (reference sequence). CDR3 length: 15 residues. The CDR3 sequence is CASSESTVQGETQYF. CDR3 nucleotide sequence: TGTGCTAGCAGCGAGTCGACAGTCCAGGGGGAGACCCAGTACTTC.

J is TRBJ2-5 and V is TRBV7-2, with 10 bases matching TRBD1. TRBJ2-1 matches the DNA end more closely, so the J call is doubtful. The CDR3 length is 17 residues. Per germline, CDR1 SGHTA and CDR2 FQGNSA. The CDR3 region has the DNA TGTGCCAGCAGCTTAGCCCCCGGGACAGGGGACCAAGAGACCCAGTTCTTC. Its protein product is CASSLAPGTGDQETQFF.

The chain combines TRBV15 with TRBJ2-3, with a tentative D call TRBD1 (6 bases). Looked up from germline, CDR1 is LNHNV and CDR2 is YYDKDF (reference sequence). Trimming left V 0 bases short and J 1 base short, with 11 bases between. There are 16 residues in the CDR3. The CDR3 reads CATSRDSKGGTDTQYF. The CDR3 DNA is TGTGCCACCAGCAGAGATAGTAAGGGGGGCACAGATACGCAGTATTTT.

In its sample, this clonotype was seen a few times. V and J are TRBV27 and TRBJ2-1; the D is unclear. This CDR3 spans 14 amino acids. The germline V gene has CDR1 MNHEY and CDR2 SMNVEV (reference sequence). Trimming left V 3 bases short and J 4 bases short, with 10 bases between. In DNA, the CDR3 is TGTGCCAGCAGTTTGAACATCCAATACAATGAGCAGTTCTTC. It specifies CASSLNIQYNEQFF.

This clonotype has a handful of counts. The junction does not match germline at one end; this may be a read error. The V call is TRBV29-1, the J call TRBJ2-3, with TRBD1 identical over 8 bases. Germline lookup yields CDR1 SQVTM and CDR2 ANQGSEA. The CDR3 has 14 amino acids. The CDR3, as DNA: TGCAGCGTTGACCAGGGACAGGCCACAGTTACGCAGTATTTT. Protein product: CSVDQGQATVTQYF.

The rearrangement uses TRBV7-2 and TRBJ2-7; D is uncertain. Germline V gene lookup returns CDR1 SGHTA and CDR2 FQGNSA. The V and J ends lost 1 base and 6 bases respectively, with 13 bases between them. The CDR3 is made up of 14 amino acids. CDR3: CASSLGQVFREQYF. CDR3 DNA: TGTGCCAGCAGCTTAGGTCAGGTGTTTCGCGAGCAGTACTTC.

V and J are TRBV4-1 and TRBJ2-1; 8 nucleotides agree with TRBD2. The CDR3 is 15 amino acids. The J segment lost 7 bases and the V segment lost 4 bases, leaving 9 bases of the junction unmatched. Germline loops: CDR1 MGHRA, CDR2 YSYEKL. CDR3 nucleotides: TGCGCCAGCAGCCCGGAGACGGGGGGGCTTAATGAGCAGTTCTTC. This sequence encodes CASSPETGGLNEQFF.

The table lists this clonotype with a few counts. The chain carries TRBV7-2 and TRBJ2-7, with 7 bases identical to TRBD2. This CDR3 contains 16 residues. V trimming: 5 bases; J trimming: 1 base; junction bases outside the gene matches: 11. The germline V gene encodes CDR1 SGHTA and CDR2 FQGNSA. The DNA of the CDR3 is TGTGCCAGCAGCCGTGATTTGGGGAGGGGATCCTACGAGCAGTACTTC. It yields the protein CASSRDLGRGSYEQYF.

The genes are TRBV20-1 and TRBJ1-2; D is possibly TRBD1 (5 bases). Germline values: CDR1 DFQATT, CDR2 SNEGSKA (reference sequence). The CDR3 extends over 11 amino acids. V lost 7 bases, J lost 6 bases, and 12 bases lay in between. As DNA, the CDR3 is TGCAGTGTTCAGGGTCACGATGGCTACACCTTC. This encodes CSVQGHDGYTF.

This chain uses TRBV6-6 with TRBJ1-1; D gene ambiguous. V was trimmed by 2 bases and J by 7 bases, leaving 8 bases between them. Germline lookup yields CDR1 MNHNY and CDR2 SVGAGI (reference sequence). CDR3 length equals 12 residues. This CDR3 reads CASSYRGSEAFF. The CDR3 bases are TGTGCCAGCAGTTACCGAGGGAGTGAAGCTTTCTTT.

With regard to this clonotype: At one end, the junction sequence differs from germline, possibly due to a read error. The chain couples TRBV28 to TRBJ2-7; tentatively, D is TRBD1 or TRBD2 (7 bases each). The CDR3 contains 13 residues. Germline CDR1 MDHEN, CDR2 SYDVKM. DNA for the CDR3: TGTGCCAACAGTTTCAGGGGGGGGTACGAGCAGTACTTC. Translation: CANSFRGGYEQYF.

The V gene is TRBV20-1, the J gene TRBJ2-3; 8 bases are a match to TRBD1. In germline, CDR1 is DFQATT, CDR2 SNEGSKA (reference sequence). The CDR3 loop spans 12 amino acids. V gave up 5 bases and J gave up 4 bases; unmatched junction bases: 2. The CDR3, as DNA: TGCAGTGCTGACAGGGGAGCAGATACGCAGTATTTT. This codes for CSADRGADTQYF.